The 12 T cell receptor beta chains below were found in one sample sequenced in a study of blood T cell repertoires in COVID-19. TCRdb keeps only in-frame clones here, not all; method: immunoSEQ multiplex PCR. The data show about 250,000 clones, approximately 85% seen once. The sample was peripheral blood. The source of these receptors is a middle-aged man with active or convalescent COVID-19.

This clone was seen a few times. This rearrangement joins TRBV5-6 to TRBJ1-1, with 7 bases fitting TRBD1. This CDR3 contains 15 residues. The junction had 4 bases not matched to a gene; V was cut back by 2 bases and J by 0 bases. The germline CDR1 and CDR2 sequences are SGHDT and YYEEEE. CDR3 nucleotide sequence: TGTGCCAGCAGCTTCCGGACAGGCCTGAACACTGAAGCTTTCTTT. Protein product: CASSFRTGLNTEAFF.

The genes are TRBV28 and TRBJ1-1; D may be TRBD1 (6 bases). Germline V gives CDR1 MDHEN, CDR2 SYDVKM. Trimming cost V 4 bases and J 1 base, with 10 bases left between them. CDR3 length: 14 residues. The CDR3 DNA sequence: TGTGCCAGCAGTTCGGGGGGACAGAACACTGAAGCTTTCTTT. It is translated as CASSSGGQNTEAFF.

The CDR3 protein is CASSVGEAGTQYF. DNA for the CDR3: TGTGCCAGCAGCGTGGGGGAGGCAGGTACGCAGTATTTT. The chain combines TRBV11-2 with TRBJ2-3; tentatively, D is TRBD2 (6 bases). The CDR3 is made up of 13 amino acids. The germline V gene encodes CDR1 SGHAT and CDR2 FQNNGV. Trimming shortened V by 5 bases and J by 8 bases, and 14 bases separated the two germline ends.

The chain uses TRBV4-2 and TRBJ2-1; 12 positions match TRBD2. Germline V lookup: CDR1 LGHNA, CDR2 YNFKEQ. The junction had 8 bases not matched to a gene; V was cut back by 3 bases and J by 8 bases. The CDR3 runs to 16 residues. The CDR3 coding sequence is TGTGCCAGCAGCCAGTCCCCTAGCGGGAGGGAGGATGAGCAGTTCTTC. This gives the protein CASSQSPSGREDEQFF.

The chain carries TRBV5-3 and TRBJ2-7; TRBD2 is a possible D gene (6 bases). TRBV5-3 is an ORF; its function is uncertain. This CDR3 is 14 amino acids long. V shed 9 bases and J shed 9 bases, with 25 bases lying between them. In nucleotides, the CDR3 is TGTGCCACCGACTTGGCGGGAACTCCCGGGGGGCAGTACTTC. Translation gives CATDLAGTPGGQYF.

The chain couples TRBV7-8 to TRBJ2-5; TRBD2 agrees at 11 bases. V lost 0 bases to trimming and J lost 3 bases; unmatched junction nucleotides: 0. The CDR3 loop spans 15 amino acids. Germline lookup yields CDR1 SGHVS and CDR2 FQNEAQ. The CDR3 bases are TGTGCCAGCAGCTTAGCTAGCGGGAGGGAAGAGACCCAGTACTTC. It encodes CASSLASGREETQYF.

The V call is TRBV9, the J call TRBJ2-2; D is undetermined. CDR1 and CDR2 (germline): SGDLS, YYNGEE. The V end lost 4 bases, the J end lost 6 bases, and 10 bases lay between the germline ends. The CDR3 contains 13 residues. The CDR3 coding sequence is TGTGCCAGCAGCCCCCCGAGCCCCGGGGAGCTGTTTTTT. It specifies CASSPPSPGELFF.

The CDR3: CASSSRDRPPYEQYF. CDR3 in DNA: TGTGCCAGCAGCTCCCGGGACAGGCCACCCTACGAGCAGTACTTC. The chain is built from TRBV12-1 and TRBJ2-7; the table's D call, TRBD1, has no DNA check behind it. TRBV12-1 is a listed pseudogene. This CDR3 region has 15 residues.

This chain joins TRBV5-4 and TRBJ2-3; 10 positions agree with TRBD2. This CDR3 spans 16 amino acids. The ends lost 4 bases at V and 2 bases at J; junction bases unmatched: 7. Germline lookup yields CDR1 SGHNT and CDR2 YYREEE (reference sequence). CDR3 residues: CASSLRTSGNTDTQYF. The CDR3 DNA follows: TGTGCCAGCAGCCTTCGGACTAGCGGAAACACAGATACGCAGTATTTT.

The chain uses TRBV7-9 and TRBJ1-6, with TRBD1 matching over 10 bases. CDR3 length: 17 residues. V was pared by 4 bases and J by 8 bases, with 11 bases of the junction left unmatched. In germline, CDR1 is SEHNR, CDR2 FQNEAQ (reference sequence). The CDR3 DNA reads TGTGCCAGCAGCTCCCCGAGGACCGGGACAGGGGATTCACCCCTCCACTTT. It yields the protein CASSSPRTGTGDSPLHF.

V usage is TRBV5-5 and J usage is TRBJ2-5, with 9 bases that match TRBD2. The germline CDR1 and CDR2 sequences are SGHKS and YYEKEE (reference sequence). Unmatched junction bases numbered 6, after V lost 0 bases and J lost 0 bases. The CDR3 spans 17 residues. CDR3 region: CASSLGLAVGYQETQYF. The CDR3 region has the DNA TGTGCCAGCAGCTTGGGACTAGCGGTTGGGTACCAAGAGACCCAGTACTTC.

This chain joins TRBV19 and TRBJ2-7; D unresolved. Trimming stripped 6 bases from V and 4 bases from J, with 19 bases between. From germline, CDR1 is LNHDA and CDR2 SQIVND (reference sequence). The CDR3 loop spans 15 amino acids. DNA for the CDR3: TGTGCCAGTAGGGAGAGATCACGCCCAGCTTACGAGCAGTACTTC. Protein: CASRERSRPAYEQYF.